Below, 31 T cell receptor beta chains from the same sample are listed, as sequenced in a study of T-cell reconstitution after alpha-beta-depleted transplantation in children (dated by TCRdb to about 2016). Library method: PCR. The sequencer listed for this sample is Illumina HiSeq 2500. To normalize quantification of the TCRbeta repertoire, the TCR libraries were built with molecular barcoding that relied on unique molecular identifiers. TCRdb reanalyzed the raw reads on its own, using fastp at Q25 for trimming and MiXCR for clone calling, and kept in-frame beta chains. CDR3 protein duplicates are merged, each entry listing the most common genes and DNA. For this sample there are almost 500,000 distinct CDR3 sequences; 9.5% to 15% appear just once. About 6% of the sample is taken by the ten largest. Specimen: PBMCs from the stem cell graft donor, collected from the stem cell graft. The receptors originated from a human donor who donated a stem cell graft to a child with combined immunodeficiency.

The chain couples TRBV6-1 to TRBJ1-4; D is uncertain. The CDR3 contains 16 residues. V gave up 1 base and J gave up 5 bases, with 14 bases separating them. In germline, CDR1 is MNHNS, CDR2 SASEGT. The CDR3 DNA is TGTGCCAGCAGTGAAGGCCTGGGTCTCGGAAATGAAAAACTGTTTTTT. This translates into CASSEGLGLGNEKLFF.

The V and J genes are TRBV6-2 or TRBV6-3 and TRBJ2-1; TRBD1 or TRBD2 may be the D gene (7 bases each). Germline V CDR1 and CDR2: MNHEY, SVGEGT. Trimming removed 5 bases from V and 5 bases from J, with 16 bases in between. The CDR3 totals 15 residues. The CDR3 DNA reads TGTGCCAGCAGTGGGAGGGGGCTTTCAAACAATGAGCAGTTCTTC. Protein sequence: CASSGRGLSNNEQFF.

This clonotype was detected ten times or more. The V gene is TRBV12-3 or TRBV12-4, the J gene TRBJ2-3, with 7 bases matching TRBD2. The CDR3 is made up of 14 amino acids. Losses at the gene ends were 6 bases for V and 0 bases for J; bases not matched to a gene: 3. The CDR3 reads CASSRLASTDTQYF. The CDR3 DNA sequence: TGTGCCAGCAGCCGACTAGCAAGCACAGATACGCAGTATTTT.

In its sample, this clonotype was seen many times. The genes are TRBV12-3 or TRBV12-4 and TRBJ2-2; D remains unclear. The CDR3 sequence is 10 residues long. V lost 8 bases, J lost 6 bases, and 4 bases lay in between. For the CDR3, the DNA is TGTGCCAGCGCCTCCGGGGAGCTGTTTTTT. This sequence encodes CASASGELFF.

This clonotype was found a few times. The rearrangement links TRBV6-2 or TRBV6-3 to TRBJ2-7; the D is unclear. Germline lookup yields CDR1 MNHEY and CDR2 SVGEGT. This CDR3 comprises 14 residues. V was clipped by 2 bases and J by 2 bases, with 10 bases between them. The CDR3 DNA follows: TGTGCCAGCAGTTACGCAAGCTTCCCCTACGAGCAGTACTTC. Its translation is CASSYASFPYEQYF.

The chain is built from TRBV7-9 and TRBJ1-6, with 11 bases identical to TRBD1. Unmatched junction bases numbered 6, after V lost 1 base and J lost 7 bases. The CDR3 spans 17 residues. Germline CDR1 is SEHNR and CDR2 is FQNEAQ (reference sequence). The CDR3 is CASSLGTGQGVNSPLHF. The DNA for the CDR3 is TGTGCCAGCAGCTTAGGAACGGGACAGGGGGTAAATTCACCCCTCCACTTT.

The rearrangement uses TRBV19 and TRBJ2-1, with TRBD2 as a possible D gene (5 bases). The V end lost 3 bases, the J end lost 2 bases, and 8 bases lay between the germline ends. Germline values: CDR1 LNHDA, CDR2 SQIVND (reference sequence). This CDR3 spans 14 amino acids. In nucleotides, the CDR3 is TGTGCCAGTAGTATTCCCGGGACCTACAATGAGCAGTTCTTC. Its translation: CASSIPGTYNEQFF.

This clonotype has only a few counts. The V gene is TRBV4-1, the J gene TRBJ1-1; D not resolved. Trimming pared 0 bases from V and 0 bases from J, leaving 5 bases between. CDR1 is MGHRA, CDR2 YSYEKL, per germline. This CDR3 has 14 residues. CDR3 amino acids: CASSQDTLNTEAFF. DNA of the CDR3: TGCGCCAGCAGCCAAGACACGCTGAACACTGAAGCTTTCTTT.

This clonotype showed up many times. The genes are TRBV9 and TRBJ1-3; 9 positions match TRBD1. The junction had 4 bases not matched to a gene; V was cut back by 2 bases and J by 4 bases. Germline V gene data show CDR1 as SGDLS and CDR2 as YYNGEE. The CDR3 has 15 residues. CDR3 protein: CASSVGGQGGNTIYF. DNA for the CDR3: TGTGCCAGCAGCGTTGGGGGACAGGGAGGAAACACCATATATTTT.

The rearrangement uses TRBV5-6 and TRBJ2-2; 8 nucleotides align to TRBD2. The V and J ends lost 6 bases and 0 bases, in that order; junction bases with no gene match: 7. This CDR3 is built from 16 residues. Germline V gives CDR1 SGHDT, CDR2 YYEEEE. This CDR3 is CASNQRLAPNTGELFF. The DNA of the CDR3 is TGTGCCAGCAACCAACGACTAGCGCCGAACACCGGGGAGCTGTTTTTT.

This clonotype was seen at least ten times. J is TRBJ2-7 and V is TRBV7-2; D ambiguous. The V and J ends lost 2 bases and 7 bases respectively, with 12 bases between them. Per germline, CDR1 SGHTA and CDR2 FQGNSA. The CDR3 has 13 residues. In nucleotides, the CDR3 is TGTGCCAGCAGCTTAAGAGGATACGGGGAGCAGTACTTC. It specifies CASSLRGYGEQYF.

This clonotype was counted ten times or more. This chain uses TRBV4-3 with TRBJ2-7; 9 bases align to TRBD1. Germline V gene sequence: CDR1 LGHNA, CDR2 YSLEER. The length of the CDR3 is 15 residues. With 1 base clipped from V and 2 bases from J, the junction kept 3 bases outside the gene matches. The CDR3 loop is CASSQGTGATYEQYF. The CDR3 nucleotides read TGCGCCAGCAGCCAAGGGACAGGGGCTACCTACGAGCAGTACTTC.

The V call is TRBV5-1, the J call TRBJ2-2; 10 bases fit TRBD1. The J segment lost 3 bases and the V segment lost 5 bases, leaving 7 bases of the junction unmatched. The germline V gene has CDR1 SGHRS and CDR2 YFSETQ. This CDR3 contains 16 residues. In nucleotides, the CDR3 is TGCGCCAGCAGTCCCGGGACAGGGGCGGACACCGGGGAGCTGTTTTTT. This codes for CASSPGTGADTGELFF.

This clonotype has at least ten counts. V and J are TRBV20-1 and TRBJ2-3, with 13 bases identical to TRBD2. This CDR3 spans 15 amino acids. Germline trimming cut 5 bases from V and 2 bases from J; bases unmatched to any gene: 4. Per the germline V gene, CDR1 is DFQATT and CDR2 is SNEGSKA (reference sequence). This CDR3 reads CSAGGLAGTTDTQYF. The CDR3, as DNA: TGCAGTGCTGGGGGACTAGCGGGGACCACAGATACGCAGTATTTT.

The V gene is TRBV28, the J gene TRBJ1-1, with 10 positions matching TRBD1. Germline V CDR1 and CDR2: MDHEN, SYDVKM. The CDR3 has 14 residues. Trimming removed 6 bases from V and 4 bases from J; junction bases left unmatched: 5. The CDR3 here is CASRSDRGATEAFF. DNA for the CDR3: TGTGCCAGCAGGTCGGACAGGGGGGCCACTGAAGCTTTCTTT.

This clonotype was seen a few times. The rearrangement joins TRBV5-1 to TRBJ1-2; TRBD1 agrees at 8 bases. V trimming: 2 bases; J trimming: 8 bases; junction bases outside the gene matches: 8. The CDR3 runs to 14 residues. CDR1 and CDR2 (germline): SGHRS, YFSETQ. CDR3 sequence (DNA): TGCGCCAGCAGCTTCTCCGGACAGGGTGAGGGCTACACCTTC. Amino acid sequence: CASSFSGQGEGYTF.

As regards this clonotype: This may come from a read error, since a much larger clone is one base off. The limits of the CDR3 on the DNA are not certain, so only TCRdb's listed CDR3 is given. The V and J genes are TRBV29-1 and TRBJ2-7; the table's D gene call, TRBD1, was not cross checked with the DNA. Germline V lookup: CDR1 SQVTM, CDR2 ANQGSEA. The CDR3 region is 14 residues in length, termini included. CDR3 protein: CSVGPGNNLYEQNF.

This clonotype has a count of ten or more. The chain uses TRBV12-3 or TRBV12-4 and TRBJ2-2; D uncertain. V was trimmed by 4 bases and J by 7 bases, leaving 7 bases between them. The CDR3 length is 12 residues. In DNA form, the CDR3 reads TGTGCCAGCAGTTCTCAGGTCGGGGAGCTGTTTTTT. It is translated as CASSSQVGELFF.

This clonotype has more than one count but fewer than ten. The chain links TRBV6-1 to TRBJ2-6; D is undetermined. Germline CDR1 MNHNS, CDR2 SASEGT. Trimming left V 7 bases short and J 3 bases short, with 22 bases between. The CDR3 runs to 18 residues. The CDR3 DNA sequence: TGTGCCAGCACGAAGAGGCAGGTCGACGTGAATGGGGCCAACGTCCTGACTTTC. Translated, it gives CASTKRQVDVNGANVLTF.

This clonotype was detected only a few times. This chain connects TRBV11-2 to TRBJ2-3; D uncertain. CDR1 and CDR2 from the germline V gene are SGHAT and FQNNGV. The V gene lost 4 bases and the J gene lost 6 bases, with 17 bases spanning the gap. This CDR3 comprises 15 residues. The CDR3 sequence is CASSSDPGPLDTQYF. CDR3 in DNA: TGTGCCAGCAGCTCCGACCCGGGTCCCCTGGATACGCAGTATTTT. The entire variable domain, with the rest obtained from reference TRBV11-2 and TRBJ2-3, is as follows: EAGVAQSPRYKIIEKRQSVAFWCNPISGHATLYWYQQILGQGPKLLIQFQNNGVVDDSQLPKDRFSAERLKGVDSTLKIQPAKLEDSAVYLCASSSDPGPLDTQYFGPGTRLTVL.

The rearrangement uses TRBV11-2 and TRBJ2-5, with a possible D match to TRBD1 (6 bases). With 5 bases removed from V and 3 bases from J, the gap between germline ends came to 25 bases. The germline gives CDR1 SGHAT, CDR2 FQNNGV. CDR3 length: 18 residues. The CDR3 sequence is CASSPIGLYRVIEETQYF. CDR3 nucleotide sequence: TGTGCCAGCAGCCCGATAGGACTTTACAGGGTGATTGAAGAGACCCAGTACTTC.

This clonotype was seen repeatedly, ten times or more. This chain joins TRBV9 and TRBJ2-2; no clear D gene. The CDR3 loop spans 17 amino acids. Germline V gene data show CDR1 as SGDLS and CDR2 as YYNGEE. Trimming left V 0 bases short and J 2 bases short, with 14 bases between. The CDR3 nucleotides read TGTGCCAGCAGCGTAGCTACAAGTTGGGGAAACACCGGGGAGCTGTTTTTT. Residues: CASSVATSWGNTGELFF. The entire variable domain, with the rest obtained from reference TRBV9 and TRBJ2-2, is as follows: DSGVTQTPKHLITATGQRVTLRCSPRSGDLSVYWYQQSLDQGLQFLIQYYNGEERAKGNILERFSAQQFPDLHSELNLSSLELGDSALYFCASSVATSWGNTGELFFGEGSRLTVL.

V is TRBV6-1 and J is TRBJ1-1; D is ambiguous. Deletions cut 2 bases from V and 7 bases from J, with 11 bases between. The germline V gene has CDR1 MNHNS and CDR2 SASEGT. This CDR3 spans 13 amino acids. CDR3 nucleotides: TGTGCCAGCAGTGAAAGTGAGCTACTTGAAGCTTTCTTT. Translated, it gives CASSESELLEAFF.

This clonotype was found many times. The chain combines TRBV12-3 or TRBV12-4 with TRBJ2-1, with TRBD2 matching over 8 bases. V was pared by 7 bases and J by 2 bases, with 4 bases of the junction left unmatched. The CDR3 is 14 residues long. The CDR3 nucleotides read TGTGCCAGCAAAGGACTAGCTGCCTACAATGAGCAGTTCTTC. It is translated as CASKGLAAYNEQFF.

This chain links TRBV5-5 with TRBJ2-3; 7 bases agree with TRBD2. Germline V gene lookup returns CDR1 SGHKS and CDR2 YYEKEE (reference sequence). J was trimmed by 1 base and V by 0 bases; bases with no gene match: 5. This CDR3 spans 16 amino acids. The CDR3 reads CASSLVGRTGTDTQYF. CDR3 in DNA: TGTGCCAGCAGCTTGGTCGGGAGGACTGGCACAGATACGCAGTATTTT.

The chain links TRBV9 to TRBJ2-2; D remains unclear. The V gene lost 4 bases and the J gene lost 2 bases, with 15 bases spanning the gap. CDR3 length: 16 amino acids. CDR1 is SGDLS and CDR2 is YYNGEE in the germline V gene. The CDR3 spells CASSPSKRINTGELFF. DNA for the CDR3: TGTGCCAGCAGCCCGTCCAAGAGGATTAACACCGGGGAGCTGTTTTTT.

This clonotype was observed a few times. The rearrangement joins TRBV2 to TRBJ2-7; D may be TRBD1 (5 bases). Trimming took off 3 bases at V and 2 bases at J, with 11 bases between the two ends. The germline V gene has CDR1 SNHLY and CDR2 FYNNEI. This CDR3 comprises 14 residues. The CDR3 sequence is CASSEGQPPYEQYF. Here the CDR3 DNA reads TGTGCCAGCAGTGAGGGGCAGCCTCCCTACGAGCAGTACTTC.

This clonotype has ten or more counts. The chain's CDR3 is CASSLEGLASQFF. The CDR3 DNA is TGCGCCAGCAGCTTGGAGGGACTAGCTTCTCAGTTCTTC. The V gene is TRBV5-1, the J gene TRBJ2-1, with 9 bases lining up with TRBD2. Trimming cost V 0 bases and J 13 bases; bases outside gene matches: 5. The germline gives CDR1 SGHRS, CDR2 YFSETQ. The length of the CDR3 is 13 residues. The full variable domain, in which reference TRBV5-1 and TRBJ2-1 provide the parts outside the CDR3, is KAGVTQTPRYLIKTRGQQVTLSCSPISGHRSVSWYQQTPGQGLQFLFEYFSETQRNKGNFPGRFSGRQFSNSRSEMNVSTLELGDSALYLCASSLEGLASQFFGPGTRLTVL.

This clonotype has more than one count but fewer than ten. V usage is TRBV6-2 or TRBV6-3 and J usage is TRBJ2-1; tentatively, D is TRBD1 (5 bases). The CDR3 loop spans 12 amino acids. With 6 bases removed from V and 10 bases from J, the gap between germline ends came to 13 bases. CDR1 MNHEY and CDR2 SVGEGT come from the germline V gene. The CDR3 DNA reads TGTGCCAGCAGCCCCGGACACCCCGAGCAGTTCTTC. This sequence encodes CASSPGHPEQFF.

This clonotype was observed at least ten times. This sequence joins TRBV9 and TRBJ2-7; D possibly matches TRBD1 or TRBD2 (5 bases each). CDR1 and CDR2 (germline): SGDLS, YYNGEE. CDR3 size: 15 residues. Trimming took 2 bases from V and 6 from J, leaving 18 bases between them. CDR3 protein: CASSVGGGASAEQYF. For the CDR3, the DNA is TGTGCCAGCAGCGTCGGTGGGGGTGCGTCCGCCGAGCAGTACTTC.

This clonotype was recorded at least ten times. This chain joins TRBV29-1 and TRBJ2-1; TRBD2 matches 8 bases. Germline lookup yields CDR1 SQVTM and CDR2 ANQGSEA. CDR3 length: 15 residues. V lost 4 bases to trimming and J lost 1 base; unmatched junction nucleotides: 6. This CDR3 reads CSVGGLAGSYNEQFF. CDR3 nucleotides: TGCAGCGTTGGTGGGCTAGCGGGTTCCTACAATGAGCAGTTCTTC.